One and the same sample provided the 5 T cell receptor beta chains below, sequenced in a study of blood T cells in healthy people across ages. Through a sample-barcoded 5' primer and a J-beta primer mix, a second PCR was run for roughly 7 to 11 cycles. TCRdb used MiXCR to reprocess the 5' RACE reads, holding one entry per CDR3 protein. The repertoire consists of roughly 680,000 distinct CDR3 sequences, with approximately 52% occurring once and the leading ten covering approximately 13%. Sequenced input: blood. The receptors shown here come from a woman aged 80 or older in good health.

On this clonotype itself: It may be a read error: a sequence one base away is much more abundant. V is TRBV6-6 and J is TRBJ2-5; 7 positions match TRBD1. Germline V gene sequence: CDR1 MNHNY, CDR2 SVGAGI (reference sequence). The CDR3 is 14 amino acids. J gave up 11 bases and V 5 bases, and 14 bases lay outside the gene matches. CDR3 in amino acids: CASSPDRVYNEQYF. CDR3 DNA sequence: TGTGCCAGCAGTCCCGACAGGGTTTACAATGAGCAGTACTTC.

V usage is TRBV7-2 and J usage is TRBJ2-3; D remains unclear. Looked up from germline, CDR1 is SGHTA and CDR2 is FQGNSA. The CDR3 runs 13 residues. Between the trimmed V and J ends, which lost 5 bases and 4 bases, there was a span of 10 bases. CDR3 loop: CASSQHDADTQYF. CDR3 in DNA: TGTGCCAGCAGCCAGCATGACGCAGATACGCAGTATTTT.

On this clonotype itself: With a much larger clone just one base away, this may be a read error. This chain connects TRBV11-2 to TRBJ2-7; D remains unclear. The CDR3 runs 12 residues. From germline, CDR1 is SGHAT and CDR2 FQNNGV. V was clipped by 5 bases and J by 3 bases, with 8 bases between them. CDR3 amino acids: CASSTLCYEQYF. In DNA form, the CDR3 reads TGTGCCAGCAGCACCCTCTGCTACGAGCAGTACTTC.

This clonotype has only one observation. The chain carries TRBV12-3 or TRBV12-4 and TRBJ1-3, with no clear D. There are 15 residues in the CDR3. V was trimmed by 5 bases and J by 0 bases, leaving 11 bases between them. As DNA, the CDR3 is TGTGCCAGCAGTCCGGACGGATACTCTGGAAACACCATATATTTT. Its translation is CASSPDGYSGNTIYF.

The V call is TRBV29-1, the J call TRBJ1-4, with a possible D match to TRBD1 (6 bases). The CDR3 runs 13 residues. Germline CDR1 SQVTM, CDR2 ANQGSEA. Trimming took 5 bases from V and 4 from J, leaving 11 bases between them. CDR3 sequence reads: CSVLTGNNEKLFF. Here the CDR3 DNA reads TGCAGCGTTCTGACAGGCAATAATGAAAAACTGTTTTTT.